What follows are 32 T cell receptor beta chains derived from one specimen sequenced in a study of cytomegalovirus exposure and HLA in healthy donors. A multiplex PCR was run with 60 Vbeta primers and 13 Jbeta primers. Measured with immunoSEQ multiplex PCR; TCRdb has only the in-frame clones, and not every one. The sample has over 150,000 clones, roughly 87% seen once; the top ten hold around 1.7%. Sequencing input: PBMCs. The source is a middle-aged man in good health and CMV-seronegative.

The V gene is TRBV7-2, the J gene TRBJ1-1; TRBD1 agrees at 11 bases. The CDR3 runs 19 residues. Germline lookup yields CDR1 SGHTA and CDR2 FQGNSA. The V segment lost 2 bases and the J segment 11 bases; nucleotides outside the gene matches: 22. CDR3: CASSLRSSKSGTGGESAFF. CDR3 coding DNA: TGTGCCAGCAGCTTAAGGAGTTCGAAATCCGGGACAGGGGGAGAGTCGGCTTTCTTT. The full variable domain, rest sourced from reference TRBV7-2 and TRBJ1-1, is GAGVSQSPSNKVTEKGKDVELRCDPISGHTALYWYRQSLGQGLEFLIYFQGNSAPDKSGLPSDRFSAERTGGSVSTLTIQRTQQEDSAVYLCASSLRSSKSGTGGESAFFGQGTRLTVV.

The chain combines TRBV7-9 with TRBJ1-1; D is ambiguous. This CDR3 is built from 14 residues. Germline V gene data show CDR1 as SEHNR and CDR2 as FQNEAQ (reference sequence). Deletions cut 3 bases from V and 1 base from J, with 9 bases between. The CDR3 DNA sequence: TGTGCCAGCAGCTTGGCAGAAACGAACACTGAAGCTTTCTTT. Residues: CASSLAETNTEAFF.

The chain links TRBV11-2 to TRBJ2-5, with TRBD1 identical over 8 bases. The germline gives CDR1 SGHAT, CDR2 FQNNGV. The CDR3 contains 15 residues. After removal of 5 bases from V and 5 bases from J, the junction contained 10 bases not matched to a gene. The CDR3 DNA is TGTGCCAGCAGCCCGCGGACAGGGAGAGGGGAGACCCAGTACTTC. Protein product: CASSPRTGRGETQYF.

In regard to this clone: One junction end disagrees with the germline gene, perhaps due to a read error. The genes are TRBV7-9 and TRBJ2-3; the match to TRBD2 covers 14 bases. This CDR3 region has 16 residues. Germline CDR1 and CDR2: SEHNR and FQNEAQ (reference sequence). The DNA of the CDR3 is TGTTCCAGCAGCTTATCGACTAGCGGGGGGGCAGATACGCAGTATTTT. Protein sequence: CSSSLSTSGGADTQYF.

CDR3 sequence (DNA): TGTGCCAGCAGCCCGGATTCGACAGGGGGAACTGAAGCTTTCTTT. Its translation is CASSPDSTGGTEAFF. V gene TRBV5-4 combines with J gene TRBJ1-1, with TRBD1 matching over 9 bases. The J segment lost 5 bases and the V segment lost 4 bases, leaving 9 bases of the junction unmatched. The CDR3 runs to 15 residues. Germline lookup yields CDR1 SGHNT and CDR2 YYREEE (reference sequence).

V usage is TRBV15 and J usage is TRBJ1-2, with 8 bases aligning to TRBD1. Per the germline V gene, CDR1 is LNHNV and CDR2 is YYDKDF (reference sequence). Unmatched junction bases numbered 6, after V lost 6 bases and J lost 6 bases. The CDR3 totals 13 residues. The CDR3 reads CATSPGQADGYTF. Written as DNA, the CDR3 is TGTGCCACCAGTCCGGGACAGGCAGATGGCTACACCTTC.

The genes are TRBV28 and TRBJ1-1, with 8 bases lining up with TRBD1. V was clipped by 5 bases and J by 1 base; unmatched bases: 6. Germline V gene sequence: CDR1 MDHEN, CDR2 SYDVKM. This CDR3 contains 15 residues. This chain's CDR3 is CASSTPGQGNTEAFF. CDR3 bases: TGTGCCAGCAGTACGCCAGGACAGGGGAACACTGAAGCTTTCTTT.

This chain connects TRBV11-2 to TRBJ1-2, with D tentatively TRBD1 (6 bases). Germline assignment: CDR1 SGHAT and CDR2 FQNNGV. V shed 0 bases and J shed 4 bases, with 12 bases lying between them. The CDR3 is 15 residues long. Written as DNA, the CDR3 is TGTGCCAGCAGCTTAGACAGGGGATCTGGCTATGGCTACACCTTC. It translates to CASSLDRGSGYGYTF.

This clone was detected once. The rearrangement links TRBV4-1 to TRBJ2-2, with 9 bases fitting TRBD1. The CDR3 is 16 amino acids. Germline V gives CDR1 MGHRA, CDR2 YSYEKL. The J segment lost 1 base and the V segment lost 2 bases, leaving 2 bases of the junction unmatched. CDR3 loop: CASSQRGQGNTGELFF. The CDR3, as DNA: TGCGCCAGCAGCCAAAGGGGACAGGGGAACACCGGGGAGCTGTTTTTT.

V and J are TRBV6-4 and TRBJ2-5, with 10 bases matching TRBD2. CDR1 MRHNA and CDR2 SNTAGT come from the germline V gene. This CDR3 has 18 residues. Trimming at V came to 10 bases and at J to 3 bases, leaving 20 bases not matched to a gene. The CDR3 DNA follows: TGTGCCACCAGGGCCGGAAACCACGGGCTAGCGGGAGAAGAGACCCAGTACTTC. Translating it yields CATRAGNHGLAGEETQYF.

J is TRBJ1-2 and V is TRBV7-9; the D gene is possibly TRBD1 (6 bases). Germline CDR1 and CDR2: SEHNR and FQNEAQ (reference sequence). V lost 5 bases and J 8 bases, leaving 15 bases between the germline ends. The CDR3 runs to 13 residues. CDR3 amino acids: CASSPGTSVGYTF. DNA of the CDR3: TGTGCCAGCAGCCCGGGGACATCGGTAGGCTACACCTTC.

This chain uses TRBV7-8 with TRBJ2-7, with 14 bases aligning to TRBD2. The V gene's germline CDR1 is SGHVS and CDR2 FQNEAQ. V shed 5 bases, J shed 1 base, and the junction held 7 bases outside the gene matches. This CDR3 is built from 17 residues. The CDR3 sequence: CASSLRLAGGLSYEQYF. The DNA for the CDR3 is TGTGCCAGCAGCCTCCGACTAGCGGGAGGGCTATCCTACGAGCAGTACTTC.

This chain joins TRBV30 and TRBJ1-2, with TRBD1 matching 10 bases. CDR1 GTSNPN and CDR2 SVGIG come from the germline V gene (reference sequence). The CDR3 extends over 12 amino acids. V gave up 8 bases and J gave up 4 bases; unmatched junction bases: 4. This chain's CDR3 is CAEDRGRYGYTF. In nucleotides, the CDR3 is TGTGCCGAAGACAGGGGGCGCTATGGCTACACCTTC.

A note on this clone: Additional DNA sequences in this sample encode the identical CDR3. This chain links TRBV18 with TRBJ2-3, with a weak D call TRBD1 (6 bases). V was clipped by 4 bases and J by 2 bases, with 10 bases between them. The CDR3 is 14 residues long. Germline V gene lookup returns CDR1 KGHSH and CDR2 LQKENI. Written as DNA, the CDR3 is TGTGCCAGCTCACTACAGGGATCCACAGATACGCAGTATTTT. It codes for CASSLQGSTDTQYF.

The chain combines TRBV6-5 with TRBJ2-7; 8 nucleotides align to TRBD2. The CDR3 has 14 residues. Germline V gives CDR1 MNHEY, CDR2 SVGAGI. After removal of 5 bases from V and 3 bases from J, the junction contained 6 bases not matched to a gene. This CDR3 reads CASSDGTRHYEQYF. The CDR3 DNA sequence: TGTGCCAGCAGTGACGGGACTAGGCACTACGAGCAGTACTTC.

This chain joins TRBV5-1 and TRBJ2-7, with 10 bases identical to TRBD1. Germline V gives CDR1 SGHRS, CDR2 YFSETQ. The CDR3 spans 17 residues. The V and J ends lost 0 bases and 0 bases, in that order; junction bases with no gene match: 6. The CDR3 reads CASSLGTGTGVSYEQYF. The CDR3 DNA reads TGCGCCAGCAGCTTGGGGACGGGGACAGGGGTCTCCTACGAGCAGTACTTC.

This chain uses TRBV7-2 with TRBJ2-7; 13 positions match TRBD2. This CDR3 is built from 16 residues. After removal of 5 bases from V and 7 bases from J, the junction contained 11 bases not matched to a gene. Per germline, CDR1 SGHTA and CDR2 FQGNSA. The CDR3 DNA reads TGTGCCAGCAGCGAACCTGGACTAGCGGGAGTCCGAGAGCAGTACTTC. It specifies CASSEPGLAGVREQYF.

The chain recombines TRBV30 with TRBJ1-1, with a possible D match to TRBD1 (6 bases). This CDR3 spans 13 amino acids. Germline V gene data show CDR1 as GTSNPN and CDR2 as SVGIG (reference sequence). V was trimmed by 3 bases and J by 8 bases, leaving 16 bases between them. The CDR3 sequence is CAWSAGEFVEAFF. CDR3 nucleotides: TGTGCCTGGAGCGCAGGGGAGTTCGTCGAAGCTTTCTTT.

The chain links TRBV5-1 to TRBJ2-1; no firm D call. From germline, CDR1 is SGHRS and CDR2 YFSETQ. CDR3 length: 13 residues. V gave up 1 base and J gave up 9 bases, with 11 bases separating them. CDR3 DNA: TGCGCCAGCAGCTTGCCCTACCCGGGTGAGCAGTTCTTC. Protein: CASSLPYPGEQFF.

The rearrangement links TRBV5-1 to TRBJ2-5; unclear D gene. CDR1 and CDR2 from the germline V gene are SGHRS and YFSETQ. The CDR3 consists of 13 residues. V was clipped by 0 bases and J by 12 bases, with 15 bases between them. CDR3 region: CASSLDADRQKYF. CDR3 nucleotide sequence: TGCGCCAGCAGCTTGGACGCAGATCGACAAAAGTACTTC.

Concerning this clone: Other nucleotide sequences from this sample produce the same CDR3. The J gene is TRBJ2-7, the V gene TRBV18; D may be TRBD2 (7 bases). CDR1 and CDR2 (germline): KGHSH, LQKENI. The V end was cut by 6 bases, the J end by 6 bases, with 15 bases between. This CDR3 contains 13 residues. CDR3 protein: CASSPRGAGEQYF. The CDR3 DNA reads TGTGCCAGCTCCCCTCGGGGGGCAGGCGAGCAGTACTTC.

As for this clone: At one end the junction does not follow the germline gene, possibly because of a read error. The chain has TRBV7-9 and TRBJ2-3; D remains unclear. Germline V gives CDR1 SEHNR, CDR2 FQNEAQ (reference sequence). This CDR3 has 14 residues. The CDR3 DNA reads TGTTCCAGCAGCCGACTCAAGCCCACAGATACGCAGTATTTT. It codes for CSSSRLKPTDTQYF.

The chain joins TRBV9 to TRBJ2-1, with 10 bases matching TRBD1. Germline lookup yields CDR1 SGDLS and CDR2 YYNGEE. CDR3 length equals 17 residues. The ends lost 4 bases at V and 5 bases at J; junction bases unmatched: 12. The CDR3 spells CASSFKPGQGPDNEQFF. As DNA, the CDR3 is TGTGCCAGCAGCTTTAAACCGGGACAGGGGCCTGACAATGAGCAGTTCTTC.

CDR3 sequence reads: CASSFPGLDEQYF. CDR3 DNA sequence: TGTGCCAGCAGTTTCCCCGGACTCGACGAGCAGTACTTC. J is TRBJ2-7 and V is TRBV28; D is possibly TRBD2 (5 bases). CDR3 length equals 13 residues. Trimming stripped 3 bases from V and 5 bases from J, with 11 bases between. Germline assignment: CDR1 MDHEN and CDR2 SYDVKM.

This chain links TRBV6-6 with TRBJ2-1, with a possible D match to TRBD1 (5 bases). Per the germline V gene, CDR1 is MNHNY and CDR2 is SVGAGI (reference sequence). Trimming took 2 bases from V and 9 from J, leaving 20 bases between them. The CDR3 length is 16 residues. The CDR3 DNA reads TGTGCCAGCAGTTACCCTCCAGGCCAGGGTAGTAGTGAGCAGTTCTTC. Protein: CASSYPPGQGSSEQFF.

This clone was counted a single time. Sequence at one end of the junction differs from germline and may be a read error. V usage is TRBV7-9 and J usage is TRBJ2-1; weak D call: TRBD2 (7 bases). The CDR3 sequence is 15 residues long. The germline gives CDR1 SEHNR, CDR2 FQNEAQ (reference sequence). The CDR3 nucleotides read TGTTCCAGCAGCTCCGTGGGGGGGGGCCACAATGAGCAGTTCTTC. It specifies CSSSSVGGGHNEQFF.

CDR3 sequence reads: CASSLNLDGAKNIQYF. The CDR3 DNA reads as TGCGCCAGCAGCCTCAACCTAGATGGAGCCAAAAACATTCAGTACTTC. The rearrangement uses TRBV4-1 and TRBJ2-4, with D hard to call. The CDR3 is made up of 16 amino acids. V was pared by 4 bases and J by 0 bases, with 13 bases between. The germline V gene encodes CDR1 MGHRA and CDR2 YSYEKL.

As for this clone: Other DNA sequences in the same sample also yield this CDR3. The chain carries TRBV12-5 and TRBJ2-6, with D possibly TRBD1 on 5 matching bases. Germline values: CDR1 LGHNT, CDR2 FRNRAP. V was clipped by 1 base and J by 4 bases, with 11 bases between them. The CDR3 consists of 16 residues. Here the CDR3 DNA reads TGTGCTAGTGGTTTGGCCAGGGTTAACGGGGCCAACGTCCTGACTTTC. Amino acid sequence: CASGLARVNGANVLTF.

V gene TRBV4-3 combines with J gene TRBJ2-5; TRBD1 might be the D (6 bases). Germline V gene lookup returns CDR1 LGHNA and CDR2 YSLEER. Trimming took 1 base from V and 5 from J, leaving 17 bases between them. This CDR3 spans 16 amino acids. In DNA, the CDR3 is TGCGCCAGCAGCCAAGGGAGGAACAGGGCATCGGAGACCCAGTACTTC. It codes for CASSQGRNRASETQYF.

This chain uses TRBV2 with TRBJ2-7, with 8 bases that match TRBD1. The CDR3 has 14 amino acids. Germline V gene data show CDR1 as SNHLY and CDR2 as FYNNEI. J gave up 5 bases and V 7 bases, and 10 bases lay outside the gene matches. CDR3 sequence (DNA): TGTGCCAGCAACCACGGACAGGGTAACAACGAGCAGTACTTC. This translates into CASNHGQGNNEQYF. Variable domain in full (rest from reference TRBV2 and TRBJ2-7): EPEVTQTPSHQVTQMGQEVILRCVPISNHLYFYWYRQILGQKVEFLVSFYNNEISEKSEIFDDQFSVERPDGSNFTLKIRSTKLEDSAMYFCASNHGQGNNEQYFGPGTRLTVT.

The J gene is TRBJ2-2, the V gene TRBV5-1; 15 positions match TRBD2. CDR1 and CDR2 (germline): SGHRS, YFSETQ. This CDR3 comprises 17 residues. The V gene end was trimmed by 4 bases and the J gene end by 6 bases; junction bases not matched to a gene: 7. CDR3 in DNA: TGCGCCAGCAGCCGCCGGACTAGCGGGGGGGTGTCCGGGGAGCTGTTTTTT. It is translated as CASSRRTSGGVSGELFF. Together with reference TRBV5-1 and TRBJ2-2, the CDR3 gives the full variable domain: KAGVTQTPRYLIKTRGQQVTLSCSPISGHRSVSWYQQTPGQGLQFLFEYFSETQRNKGNFPGRFSGRQFSNSRSEMNVSTLELGDSALYLCASSRRTSGGVSGELFFGEGSRLTVL.

This chain joins TRBV19 and TRBJ1-1, with TRBD1 matching 8 bases. V shed 4 bases and J 8 bases; nucleotides not matched to a gene: 12. The CDR3 sequence is 15 residues long. Germline CDR1 reads LNHDA; CDR2 reads SQIVND (reference sequence). CDR3: CASSKGTGYAREAFF. For the CDR3, the DNA is TGTGCCAGTAGTAAAGGGACAGGATACGCTAGGGAAGCTTTCTTT.